A selection of T cell receptor beta chains follows, all from one sample in a study of cytomegalovirus exposure and HLA in healthy donors. Here immunoSEQ multiplex PCR was the method, and the copy in TCRdb shows in-frame clones only, minus some. Of tens of thousands of clones detected, 70% to 90% appear once; the ten largest clones hold approximately 2.3%. The sequencing sample was made of PBMCs. Receptors originate from a man between 18 and 35 years old in good health and CMV-seronegative. The CDR3 runs from the conserved cysteine through the conserved F or W. Fields, in order: clone size, J gene, D gene, V gene, CDR3 protein, CDR3 DNA. A D gene is named only where the DNA matches it firmly. Clone sizes are given selectively: once, few, many, or a class where the clone is expanded.

clone size: -
J gene: TRBJ2-3
D gene: TRBD2
V gene: TRBV25-1
CDR3 protein: CASSDSSASGRQDTQYF
CDR3 DNA: TGTGCCAGCAGTGACTCTTCTGCTAGCGGAAGACAGGATACGCAGTATTTT

clone size: -
J gene: TRBJ1-2
D gene: TRBD1
V gene: TRBV2
CDR3 protein: CASRTGYYGYTF
CDR3 DNA: TGTGCCAGCAGGACAGGGTACTATGGCTACACCTTC

clone size: -
J gene: TRBJ2-2
D gene: -
V gene: TRBV10-3
CDR3 protein: CATLGASTGELFF
CDR3 DNA: TGTGCCACCCTAGGTGCATCCACCGGGGAGCTGTTTTTT

clone size: -
J gene: TRBJ2-3
D gene: TRBD1
V gene: TRBV5-4
CDR3 protein: CASGFGGQGKDTQYF
CDR3 DNA: TGTGCCAGCGGATTTGGGGGACAGGGGAAAGATACGCAGTATTTT

clone size: -
J gene: TRBJ2-2
D gene: -
V gene: TRBV9
CDR3 protein: CASSLRTAGITGELFF
CDR3 DNA: TGTGCCAGCAGCCTCCGGACCGCCGGGATCACCGGGGAGCTGTTTTTT

clone size: few
J gene: TRBJ2-2
D gene: TRBD2
V gene: TRBV7-9
CDR3 protein: CASRPLSLREGLDTGELFF
CDR3 DNA: TGTGCCAGCAGACCTCTAAGTCTGCGGGAGGGCCTCGACACCGGGGAGCTGTTTTTT

clone size: -
J gene: TRBJ2-3
D gene: TRBD2
V gene: TRBV9
CDR3 protein: CASGRESRADTQYF
CDR3 DNA: TGTGCCAGCGGGAGGGAGAGCCGCGCAGATACGCAGTATTTT

clone size: once
J gene: TRBJ1-2
D gene: -
V gene: TRBV30
CDR3 protein: CAWSAGAQGANYGYTF
CDR3 DNA: TGTGCCTGGAGTGCAGGGGCCCAAGGCGCGAACTATGGCTACACCTTC

clone size: -
J gene: TRBJ2-1
D gene: TRBD2
V gene: TRBV7-9
CDR3 protein: CASSLLTSGRSGNEQFF
CDR3 DNA: TGTGCCAGCAGCCTCTTAACTAGCGGTCGTTCGGGTAATGAGCAGTTCTTC

clone size: -
J gene: TRBJ1-6
D gene: -
V gene: TRBV4-1
CDR3 protein: CASSQGFTGRLSPLHF
CDR3 DNA: TGCGCCAGCAGCCAAGGCTTTACAGGGAGACTTTCACCCCTCCACTTT

clone size: -
J gene: TRBJ2-3
D gene: -
V gene: TRBV7-2
CDR3 protein: CASSPGGGGPDTQYF
CDR3 DNA: TGTGCCAGCAGCCCGGGGGGCGGTGGGCCAGATACGCAGTATTTT

clone size: -
J gene: TRBJ2-1
D gene: -
V gene: TRBV7-8
CDR3 protein: CASSSQGSYNEQFF
CDR3 DNA: TGTGCCAGCAGCTCGCAGGGATCCTACAATGAGCAGTTCTTC

clone size: -
J gene: TRBJ1-2
D gene: TRBD1
V gene: TRBV6-5
CDR3 protein: CASSYSRTGGDGYTF
CDR3 DNA: TGTGCCAGCAGTTACTCTCGGACAGGGGGCGACGGCTACACCTTC

clone size: once
J gene: TRBJ2-3
D gene: TRBD1
V gene: TRBV29-1
CDR3 protein: CSVEANHRGADTQYF
CDR3 DNA: TGCAGCGTTGAAGCGAATCACAGGGGAGCAGATACGCAGTATTTT

clone size: -
J gene: TRBJ2-1
D gene: TRBD2
V gene: TRBV29-1
CDR3 protein: CSVSGRAATEQFF
CDR3 DNA: TGCAGCGTTTCCGGGAGGGCCGCAACCGAGCAGTTCTTC

clone size: -
J gene: TRBJ2-5
D gene: -
V gene: TRBV28
CDR3 protein: CASRRRGSPRETQYF
CDR3 DNA: TGTGCCAGCCGGCGCCGGGGGAGCCCTCGGGAGACCCAGTACTTC

clone size: -
J gene: TRBJ2-1
D gene: TRBD1
V gene: TRBV28
CDR3 protein: CASSSSGTGYNEQFF
CDR3 DNA: TGTGCCAGCAGTAGCTCCGGGACAGGCTACAATGAGCAGTTCTTC

clone size: -
J gene: TRBJ2-2
D gene: TRBD2
V gene: TRBV5-4
CDR3 protein: CASSWDPSGRAGELFF
CDR3 DNA: TGTGCCAGCAGCTGGGACCCTAGCGGGAGGGCCGGGGAGCTGTTTTTT

clone size: -
J gene: TRBJ2-2
D gene: -
V gene: TRBV5-1
CDR3 protein: CASSLGLSTGELFF
CDR3 DNA: TGCGCCAGCAGCTTGGGACTCTCCACCGGGGAGCTGTTTTTT

clone size: once
J gene: TRBJ2-2
D gene: TRBD1
V gene: TRBV29-1
CDR3 protein: CSAGTAITGELFF
CDR3 DNA: TGCAGCGCCGGGACAGCTATCACCGGGGAGCTGTTTTTT

clone size: -
J gene: TRBJ2-7
D gene: -
V gene: TRBV5-1
CDR3 protein: CASSLAGVGSYEQYF
CDR3 DNA: TGCGCCAGCAGCTTGGCCGGGGTGGGGTCCTACGAGCAGTACTTC

clone size: -
J gene: TRBJ1-1
D gene: TRBD1
V gene: TRBV19
CDR3 protein: CASSPWTGGTEAFF
CDR3 DNA: TGTGCCAGTAGTCCGTGGACAGGGGGGACTGAAGCTTTCTTT

clone size: -
J gene: TRBJ2-5
D gene: TRBD1
V gene: TRBV2
CDR3 protein: CASSADRGVTQYF
CDR3 DNA: TGTGCCAGCAGTGCGGACAGGGGAGTGACCCAGTACTTC

clone size: -
J gene: TRBJ2-5
D gene: TRBD1
V gene: TRBV9
CDR3 protein: CASSVGGTGSGKTQYF
CDR3 DNA: TGTGCCAGCAGCGTAGGAGGGACAGGGAGCGGGAAGACCCAGTACTTC

clone size: -
J gene: TRBJ2-1
D gene: -
V gene: TRBV5-1
CDR3 protein: CASSFRTEVHEQFF
CDR3 DNA: TGCGCCAGCAGCTTCCGGACGGAGGTCCATGAGCAGTTCTTC

clone size: -
J gene: TRBJ2-5
D gene: -
V gene: TRBV2
CDR3 protein: CASSEKQVSQETQYF
CDR3 DNA: TGTGCCAGCAGTGAAAAACAGGTTTCTCAAGAGACCCAGTACTTC

clone size: -
J gene: TRBJ2-7
D gene: TRBD2
V gene: TRBV6-1
CDR3 protein: CASSEFGLAAGDEQYF
CDR3 DNA: TGTGCCAGCAGTGAATTTGGACTAGCCGCTGGGGACGAGCAGTACTTC

clone size: once
J gene: TRBJ2-5
D gene: TRBD2
V gene: TRBV7-7
CDR3 protein: CASSLWGSASGSGGQETQYF
CDR3 DNA: TGTGCCAGCAGCTTATGGGGATCGGCTAGCGGGTCCGGAGGTCAAGAGACCCAGTACTTC

clone size: -
J gene: TRBJ2-3
D gene: -
V gene: TRBV10-3
CDR3 protein: CAIRAGSGTDTQYF
CDR3 DNA: TGTGCCATCAGGGCGGGATCCGGCACAGATACGCAGTATTTT

clone size: once
J gene: TRBJ1-6
D gene: -
V gene: TRBV5-1
CDR3 protein: CASSRDGGSLLHF
CDR3 DNA: TGCGCCAGCAGCAGGGACGGAGGGTCTCTCCTCCACTTT

clone size: -
J gene: TRBJ1-2
D gene: -
V gene: TRBV29-1
CDR3 protein: CSVLGTRGSDGYTF
CDR3 DNA: TGCAGCGTTTTGGGAACCAGGGGAAGTGATGGCTACACCTTC

clone size: -
J gene: TRBJ1-5
D gene: TRBD1
V gene: TRBV4-1
CDR3 protein: CASSHSPFRQGVQPQHF
CDR3 DNA: TGCGCCAGCAGCCACTCACCCTTCAGACAGGGGGTTCAGCCCCAGCATTTT

clone size: -
J gene: TRBJ1-1
D gene: -
V gene: TRBV7-9
CDR3 protein: CASSLVSGSSTEAFF
CDR3 DNA: TGTGCCAGCAGCTTAGTATCAGGTTCCAGCACTGAAGCTTTCTTT

clone size: -
J gene: TRBJ2-7
D gene: TRBD1
V gene: TRBV4-3
CDR3 protein: CASSQAGQGYEQYF
CDR3 DNA: TGCGCCAGCAGCCAAGCTGGACAGGGCTACGAGCAGTACTTC

clone size: -
J gene: TRBJ2-7
D gene: -
V gene: TRBV6-4
CDR3 protein: CASSDGGSGLYEQYF
CDR3 DNA: TGTGCCAGCAGTGACGGGGGTAGCGGACTCTACGAGCAGTACTTC

clone size: -
J gene: TRBJ2-7
D gene: TRBD2
V gene: TRBV27
CDR3 protein: CASRPLGGTYEQYF
CDR3 DNA: TGTGCCAGCAGGCCCCTCGGGGGGACCTACGAGCAGTACTTC

clone size: -
J gene: TRBJ2-7
D gene: TRBD1
V gene: TRBV6-1
CDR3 protein: CASSRLNRGEQYF
CDR3 DNA: TGTGCCAGCAGTCGACTTAACAGGGGCGAGCAGTACTTC

clone size: once
J gene: TRBJ1-3
D gene: -
V gene: TRBV5-5
CDR3 protein: CASSQGRAGNTIYF
CDR3 DNA: TGTGCCAGCAGTCAGGGCAGAGCTGGAAACACCATATATTTT

clone size: -
J gene: TRBJ2-7
D gene: -
V gene: TRBV5-1
CDR3 protein: CASSLGAGKYF
CDR3 DNA: TGCGCCAGCAGCTTGGGGGCAGGGAAGTACTTC

clone size: -
J gene: TRBJ2-3
D gene: TRBD1
V gene: TRBV7-2
CDR3 protein: CASSSDRGRVDTQYF
CDR3 DNA: TGTGCCAGCAGCTCAGACAGGGGGCGTGTGGATACGCAGTATTTT

clone size: -
J gene: TRBJ2-1
D gene: TRBD1
V gene: TRBV28
CDR3 protein: CASSPPVWSGQDNEQFF
CDR3 DNA: TGTGCCAGCAGCCCACCGGTGTGGTCGGGACAGGACAATGAGCAGTTCTTC

clone size: -
J gene: TRBJ2-7
D gene: -
V gene: TRBV18
CDR3 protein: CASSTASYEQYF
CDR3 DNA: TGTGCCAGCTCCACTGCTTCCTACGAGCAGTACTTC

clone size: -
J gene: TRBJ1-5
D gene: -
V gene: TRBV2
CDR3 protein: CASSEAWGAQPQHF
CDR3 DNA: TGTGCCAGCAGTGAAGCATGGGGAGCTCAGCCCCAGCATTTT

clone size: -
J gene: TRBJ2-7
D gene: TRBD2
V gene: TRBV6-5
CDR3 protein: CASRGLAGGRDEQYF
CDR3 DNA: TGTGCCAGCAGGGGACTAGCGGGAGGGAGGGACGAGCAGTACTTC

clone size: -
J gene: TRBJ1-1
D gene: -
V gene: TRBV28
CDR3 protein: CASLRTANTEAFF
CDR3 DNA: TGTGCCAGCCTTCGGACAGCTAACACTGAAGCTTTCTTT

clone size: -
J gene: TRBJ2-3
D gene: TRBD2
V gene: TRBV28
CDR3 protein: CASSPRGHRWTSGRNTQYF
CDR3 DNA: TGTGCCAGCAGTCCTCGGGGGCATCGCTGGACTAGCGGAAGAAATACGCAGTATTTT

clone size: -
J gene: TRBJ2-1
D gene: -
V gene: TRBV4-3
CDR3 protein: CASSQELTSYNEQFF
CDR3 DNA: TGCGCCAGCAGCCAAGAGCTGACTTCCTACAATGAGCAGTTCTTC

clone size: once
J gene: TRBJ2-2
D gene: TRBD2
V gene: TRBV6-1
CDR3 protein: CASSEDSGSPGELFF
CDR3 DNA: TGTGCCAGCAGTGAAGATAGCGGGAGTCCCGGGGAGCTGTTTTTT

clone size: -
J gene: TRBJ2-7
D gene: TRBD1
V gene: TRBV27
CDR3 protein: CASSFTGTGAYEQYF
CDR3 DNA: TGTGCCAGCAGTTTTACCGGGACAGGGGCGTACGAGCAGTACTTC

clone size: -
J gene: TRBJ2-3
D gene: TRBD2
V gene: TRBV27
CDR3 protein: CASSLRGTSGRRSADTQYF
CDR3 DNA: TGTGCCAGCAGTTTAAGAGGGACTAGCGGGAGACGGAGTGCAGATACGCAGTATTTT

clone size: -
J gene: TRBJ2-1
D gene: -
V gene: TRBV9
CDR3 protein: CASSVGGTPHGQFF
CDR3 DNA: TGTGCCAGCAGCGTAGGGGGGACTCCCCATGGGCAGTTCTTC